The clone carrying this T cell receptor beta chain was picked up one time. Its target is unknown. H&E slides confirmed each diagnosis, reviewed by two pathologists independently. TCRdb keeps only in-frame clones here, not all; method: immunoSEQ multiplex PCR. The sample holds about 7,200 clones; around 77% are singletons and the top ten take roughly a sixth. The data derive from a study of immune evolution from preneoplasia to lung adenocarcinoma. This CDR3 comprises 13 residues. Trimming cost V 6 bases and J 5 bases; bases outside gene matches: 4. CDR1 is MDHEN, CDR2 SYDVKM, per germline. General study results and limits: Later-stage lesions seemingly showed higher T cell density and diversity than normal lung. Top clone frequencies peaked in normal lung, apparently declining through invasive adenocarcinoma.

The TCR was taken from a person between 65 and 79 years old with lung adenocarcinoma. V is TRBV28 and J is TRBJ1-2, with 9 bases matching TRBD1. The sequencing sample was made of FFPE adjacent normal lung tissue. The CDR3 sequence: CASSPGQGYGYTF. Written as DNA, the CDR3 is TGTGCCAGCAGCCCGGGACAGGGATATGGCTACACCTTC.